The rows below give T cell receptor beta chains drawn from one sample of a study of CD8 T cells in Susac syndrome. MiXCR was run by TCRdb on the immunoSEQ multiplex PCR reads, yielding one entry per CDR3 protein. The sample consists of over 300,000 distinct CDR3 sequences, about 91% of them appearing once. The sequencing sample was made of CD4+ T cells from PBMCs. These receptor sequences come from a human donor with multiple sclerosis. Each CDR3 is given without its conserved first and last residue.

>TRBJ2-2|TRBV7-2
ASTRELNTGELF
>TRBJ1-1|TRBV3-1
ASSQVSWNTEAF
>TRBJ1-4|TRBV15
ATSRDVGGNEKLF
>TRBJ2-1|TRBV3-1
ASSQIAGWNEQF
>TRBJ1-3|TRBV4-1
ASSLGRWYNSSGNTIY
>TRBJ2-5|TRBV6-2/TRBV6-3
ASIEDGLLKTQY
>TRBJ2-2|TRBV9
ASSVRGDREVGELF
>TRBJ1-2|TRBV7-2
ASSLAAGALGYGYT
>TRBJ1-5|TRBV7-9
AIGRATQPQH
>TRBJ2-1|TRBV30
AWSDYNEQF
>TRBJ1-6|TRBV9
ASSGVEGLSPLH
>TRBJ2-1|TRBV24-1
ATSDWKSGWQF
>TRBJ1-1|TRBV4-2
ASSQDLQGATEAF
>TRBJ1-5|TRBV6-5
ASSLHSGNQPQH
>TRBJ1-6|TRBV15
ATSRNPGRYNSPLH
>TRBJ2-3|TRBV12-3/TRBV12-4
ASRFNSGADTQY
>TRBJ2-1|TRBV6-5
ASSRTTSNEQF
>TRBJ2-2|TRBV24-1
ATSDRGTGELF
>TRBJ1-2|TRBV7-2
ASSSPQGIVPYT
>TRBJ2-7|TRBV2
ASMSVGVSYEQY
>TRBJ2-7|TRBV29-1
SGSAGTPPYEQY
>TRBJ2-2|TRBV27
ASSLGEGELF
>TRBJ1-1|TRBV7-2
ASSLVFQDTEAF
>TRBJ2-1|TRBV29-1
SVEEGGGNEQF
>TRBJ1-1|TRBV7-2
ASSLLHEAF
>TRBJ2-3|TRBV3-1
ASSQDPRSGHTDTQY
>TRBJ1-1|TRBV18
ASSPSGRQNTEAF
>TRBJ2-3|TRBV18
ASSPTSVDTQY
>TRBJ2-7|TRBV4-1
ASSQDRASSGRAHYEQY
>TRBJ2-5|TRBV19
ASSETGAETQY
>TRBJ1-6|TRBV6-2/TRBV6-3
ASSEGDSPLH
>TRBJ2-1|TRBV20-1
SAGDPSGGSYNEQF
>TRBJ1-1|TRBV6-5
ASSYSKGADTEAF
>TRBJ2-3|TRBV7-9
ASSPGTSGRFGITDTQY
>TRBJ1-1|TRBV6-5
ASSYSRWRDTEVF
>TRBJ1-2|TRBV29-1
SVEEGQGDGYT
>TRBJ2-5|TRBV12-3/TRBV12-4
ASSWQGSQETQY
>TRBJ1-2|TRBV19
ASSPGTSNYGYT
>TRBJ2-5|TRBV7-2
ASSPTGTETQY
>TRBJ2-2|TRBV7-6
ASSPRGLNTGELF
>TRBJ1-5|TRBV3-1
ASSHQTDQPQH
>TRBJ2-7|TRBV6-2/TRBV6-3
ASSQGVESLWEQY
>TRBJ1-1|TRBV6-5
ASSYSGRGRTEAF
>TRBJ2-4|TRBV19
ASSPGTINIQY
>TRBJ2-1|TRBV18
ASSPETQSYNEQF
>TRBJ2-1|TRBV7-2
ASSMSPPAGLAYNEQF
>TRBJ2-7|TRBV5-1
ASSPGTSGRGIIYEQY